These T cell receptor beta chains were read from a single sample in a study of T-cell memory formation after mild COVID-19. TCRdb called the 5' RACE reads again in MiXCR, with one record for every CDR3 protein. This sample carries about 150,000 distinct CDR3 sequences, about 14% of them seen once, and the ten largest clones take around 14%. The sequenced material came from PBMCs or a T cell subset sorted from them (not recorded which). Receptors were obtained from an adult woman who had mild COVID-19 (a few samples of this study predate the infection). Cell type and time point are not known. Both conserved end residues are part of each CDR3. Each record gives: clone size, D gene, J gene, V gene, CDR3 protein, CDR3 DNA. The D gene is left open where the match is weak. A clone size is listed for some rows: how often the clone was seen (once, few, many), or a class if it is expanded.

>few|-|TRBJ2-3|TRBV24-1
CATSETQWGITDTQYF
TGTGCCACCAGTGAAACACAGTGGGGGATCACAGATACGCAGTATTTT
>-|-|TRBJ1-5|TRBV7-2
CASTNGVLNQPQHF
TGTGCCAGCACCAACGGGGTCTTAAATCAGCCCCAGCATTTT
>few|-|TRBJ2-5|TRBV3-1
CASSPASWAQYF
TGTGCCAGCAGCCCGGCCTCTTGGGCCCAGTACTTC
>-|TRBD1|TRBJ2-3|TRBV7-9
CASSLVGRGSSDTQYF
TGTGCCAGCAGCTTAGTCGGCAGGGGGAGCTCAGATACGCAGTATTTT
>few|-|TRBJ1-1|TRBV19
CATRGGPNTEAFF
TGTGCCACCCGGGGGGGGCCGAACACTGAAGCTTTCTTT
>-|-|TRBJ2-1|TRBV7-7
CASSKGGYNEQFF
TGTGCCAGCAGCAAAGGTGGCTACAATGAGCAGTTCTTC
>few|TRBD2|TRBJ2-5|TRBV7-8
CASSPGGVKETQYF
TGTGCCAGCAGCCCCGGGGGGGTGAAAGAGACCCAGTACTTC
>-|TRBD1|TRBJ1-5|TRBV12-3/TRBV12-4
CASSQTGGGEQPQHF
TGTGCCAGCAGTCAAACAGGGGGTGGAGAGCAGCCCCAGCATTTT
>-|-|TRBJ1-4|TRBV5-1
CASSLTIPQTDEKLFF
TGCGCCAGCAGCTTGACCATACCACAGACGGATGAAAAACTGTTTTTT
>-|-|TRBJ2-5|TRBV6-5
CASSPGLGETQYF
TGTGCCAGCAGTCCGGGTTTGGGAGAGACCCAGTACTTC
>few|-|TRBJ2-1|TRBV20-1
CSAAEGGNNEQFF
TGCAGTGCTGCGGAAGGAGGAAACAATGAGCAGTTCTTC
>-|-|TRBJ2-1|TRBV27
CASSFKEYNEQFF
TGTGCCAGCAGTTTTAAGGAGTACAATGAGCAGTTCTTC
>-|TRBD2|TRBJ2-7|TRBV20-1
CSASQGIGREIPHGEQYF
TGCAGTGCTTCACAGGGTATCGGGAGGGAGATCCCCCATGGGGAGCAGTACTTC
>once|-|TRBJ2-3|TRBV6-5
CASSYSRYQPVTDTQYF
TGTGCCAGCAGTTACTCGAGATACCAGCCCGTCACAGATACGCAGTATTTT
>-|-|TRBJ1-1|TRBV20-1
CSARVLGDTEAFF
TGCAGTGCTAGAGTGTTAGGGGACACTGAAGCTTTCTTT
>few|-|TRBJ2-7|TRBV12-3/TRBV12-4
CASSLGRAAQYF
TGTGCCAGCAGTTTAGGTAGAGCCGCGCAGTACTTC
>few|TRBD1|TRBJ2-1|TRBV7-9
CASSLSFVTGAPNEQFF
TGTGCCAGCAGCTTGTCTTTCGTGACAGGGGCGCCCAATGAGCAGTTCTTC
>few|-|TRBJ2-7|TRBV5-1
CASSSSPGDPYEQYF
TGCGCCAGCAGCTCGAGCCCAGGGGATCCCTACGAGCAGTACTTC
>few|TRBD1|TRBJ1-4|TRBV12-3/TRBV12-4
CASRPSGTGGEKLFF
TGTGCCAGCAGACCTTCCGGGACAGGGGGCGAAAAACTGTTTTTT
>-|-|TRBJ1-2|TRBV24-1
CATSDLHGYTF
TGTGCCACCAGTGATTTGCATGGCTACACCTTC
>few|-|TRBJ2-7|TRBV10-3
CAIREWTTYEQYF
TGTGCCATCAGGGAATGGACTACCTACGAGCAGTACTTC
>few|TRBD1|TRBJ1-2|TRBV12-3/TRBV12-4
CASRGTGGSYGYTF
TGTGCCAGCAGGGGTACAGGGGGCAGCTATGGCTACACCTTC
>-|-|TRBJ1-6|TRBV4-3
CASSQEALTGNSPLHF
TGCGCCAGCAGCCAAGAGGCCCTAACAGGGAATTCACCCCTCCACTTT
>-|-|TRBJ1-5|TRBV19
CASSIGSAMSNQPQHF
TGTGCCAGTAGTATCGGGAGCGCGATGAGCAATCAGCCCCAGCATTTT
>few|-|TRBJ1-5|TRBV28
CASSSGNQPQHF
TGTGCCAGCAGTTCGGGGAATCAGCCCCAGCATTTT
>-|TRBD1|TRBJ2-2|TRBV5-1
CASSLLGHVGQGGTGELFF
TGCGCCAGCAGCTTATTAGGACACGTCGGACAGGGAGGCACCGGGGAGCTGTTTTTT
>many|-|TRBJ2-5|TRBV5-1
CASSFDRVKETQYF
TGCGCCAGCAGCTTCGACAGAGTGAAAGAGACCCAGTACTTC
>few|TRBD1|TRBJ2-7|TRBV7-2
CASRRGTDSYEQYF
TGTGCCAGCAGAAGGGGGACAGACTCCTACGAGCAGTACTTC
>many|-|TRBJ2-2|TRBV4-3
CASSPKPTRAFPGELFF
TGCGCCAGCAGCCCCAAACCCACGAGGGCCTTCCCCGGGGAGCTGTTTTTT
>-|-|TRBJ1-3|TRBV7-2
CASSLLTGGGNTIYF
TGTGCCAGCAGCTTACTGACAGGCGGCGGAAACACCATATATTTT
>few|-|TRBJ2-5|TRBV6-6
CASSYRPIQETQYF
TGTGCCAGCAGTTATCGTCCGATCCAAGAGACCCAGTACTTC
>-|TRBD1|TRBJ2-5|TRBV5-4
CASSSPPGGETQYF
TGTGCCAGCAGCTCTCCTCCAGGGGGCGAGACCCAGTACTTC
>few|-|TRBJ2-7|TRBV15
CATSMGTFSYEQYF
TGTGCCACCAGCATGGGAACCTTCTCCTACGAGCAGTACTTC
>few|-|TRBJ2-7|TRBV18
CASSPPGTPYEQYF
TGTGCCAGCTCACCGCCGGGGACGCCCTACGAGCAGTACTTC
>-|-|TRBJ2-1|TRBV24-1
CATSDPFFSEQFF
TGTGCCACCAGTGACCCATTTTTCAGTGAGCAGTTCTTC
>-|-|TRBJ2-4|TRBV9
CASSVATGGIIQYF
TGTGCCAGCAGTGTGGCGACAGGTGGGATCATTCAGTACTTC
>few|-|TRBJ2-2|TRBV12-3/TRBV12-4
CASSSTENTGELFF
TGTGCCAGCAGTTCGACAGAGAACACCGGGGAGCTGTTTTTT
>-|-|TRBJ2-3|TRBV4-1
CASSAMTRDTTQYF
TGCGCCAGCAGCGCGATGACGCGGGACACTACGCAGTATTTT
>few|TRBD2|TRBJ2-4|TRBV2
CASSRGTSGIKGF
TGTGCCAGCAGTCGGGGGACTAGCGGGATAAAAGGCTTC
>-|-|TRBJ1-1|TRBV6-6
CASRDTGRLNTEAFF
TGTGCCAGCAGGGACACTGGCCGTTTGAACACTGAAGCTTTCTTT
>many|TRBD2|TRBJ2-3|TRBV7-9
CASSPSGGTDTQYF
TGTGCCAGCAGCCCTAGCGGGGGCACAGATACGCAGTATTTT
>many|TRBD2|TRBJ2-1|TRBV20-1
CSARDLQAGVENEQFF
TGCAGTGCTAGAGATCTCCAAGCGGGAGTGGAAAATGAGCAGTTCTTC
>few|-|TRBJ1-2|TRBV7-2
CASSSTPSTGRYGYTF
TGTGCCAGCAGCTCGACCCCCAGTACCGGCCGCTATGGCTACACCTTC
>few|-|TRBJ2-3|TRBV21-1
CASSKALRIPLDTQYF
TGTGCCAGCAGCAAAGCGCTAAGGATTCCCTTAGATACGCAGTATTTT
>-|-|TRBJ2-1|TRBV2
CASRVGQSYNEQFF
TGTGCCAGCAGGGTCGGACAGAGCTACAATGAGCAGTTCTTC
>-|TRBD2|TRBJ2-3|TRBV12-3/TRBV12-4
CASSLTSGLTDTQYF
TGTGCCAGCAGTTTAACTAGCGGGCTCACAGATACGCAGTATTTT
>few|-|TRBJ2-7|TRBV7-8
CASSRDFPSSYEQYF
TGTGCCAGCAGCCGGGATTTTCCTTCCTCCTACGAGCAGTACTTC
>-|-|TRBJ2-7|TRBV19
CASRISTGGSYEQYF
TGTGCCAGTAGGATATCTACAGGAGGTTCCTACGAGCAGTACTTC
>-|-|TRBJ1-5|TRBV15
CATSRSYSNQPQHF
TGTGCCACCAGCAGATCTTATAGCAATCAGCCCCAGCATTTT
>-|-|TRBJ2-3|TRBV5-5
CASRAADIWLDTQYF
TGTGCCAGCAGGGCGGCGGATATATGGCTAGATACGCAGTATTTT
>-|-|TRBJ1-4|TRBV18
CASSPGRQAAARLFF
TGTGCCAGCTCACCAGGGCGCCAGGCGGCTGCACGACTGTTTTTT
>few|-|TRBJ1-6|TRBV2
CASRRRPSPLHF
TGTGCCAGTAGAAGGCGACCCTCACCCCTCCACTTT
>-|-|TRBJ1-5|TRBV18
CASSPGRPSNQPQHF
TGTGCCAGCTCACCCGGACGGCCCAGCAATCAGCCCCAGCATTTT
>-|-|TRBJ2-7|TRBV7-2
CASSLAGGHYEQYF
TGTGCCAGCAGCTTAGCGGGCGGACACTACGAGCAGTACTTC